Listed below are T cell receptor beta chains from one sample, sequenced in a study of blood T cell repertoires in COVID-19. Sequencing used immunoSEQ multiplex PCR; TCRdb keeps in-frame clones, though not all of them. The repertoire holds 67,000 or so clones, with just under 85% as singletons. Sequencing was done on a sample of peripheral blood. The origin of the receptors is a man aged 65 to 85 with acute or convalescent COVID-19. Both conserved end residues are part of each CDR3. D genes are given only for firm matches. The size entry is marked missing in some rows and otherwise reads once, few, many or a size class.

j_call: TRBJ2-7
d_call: TRBD1
v_call: TRBV7-9
clone_size: NA
cdr3_nt: TGTGCCAGCAGCAACGAGGACAGGCGGTACGAGCAGTACTTC
cdr3_aa: CASSNEDRRYEQYF

j_call: TRBJ2-7
d_call: NA
v_call: TRBV5-1
clone_size: NA
cdr3_nt: TGCGCCAGCAGCTTGTTGAGTTCGGGAATTTACGAGCAGTACTTC
cdr3_aa: CASSLLSSGIYEQYF

j_call: TRBJ2-1
d_call: NA
v_call: TRBV2
clone_size: once
cdr3_nt: TGTGCCAGCAGTGAAGGGTTAGCAGATGAGCAGTTCTTC
cdr3_aa: CASSEGLADEQFF

j_call: TRBJ2-2
d_call: NA
v_call: TRBV3-1/TRBV3-2
clone_size: NA
cdr3_nt: TGTGCCAGCAGCCTAGTTACCGGGGAGCTGTTTTTT
cdr3_aa: CASSLVTGELFF

j_call: TRBJ2-7
d_call: TRBD2
v_call: TRBV27
clone_size: NA
cdr3_nt: TGTGCCAGCAGTGGGTTGGAGGGGCTAGCGGGAGACGGCGAGCAGTACTTC
cdr3_aa: CASSGLEGLAGDGEQYF

j_call: TRBJ2-3
d_call: TRBD2
v_call: TRBV28
clone_size: NA
cdr3_nt: TGTGCCAGCCTAGGGACTAGCGGGAGCGGGGGAGATACGCAGTATTTT
cdr3_aa: CASLGTSGSGGDTQYF

j_call: TRBJ2-7
d_call: NA
v_call: TRBV5-5
clone_size: NA
cdr3_nt: TGTGCCAGCAGCGAAGGGCTGGGGGCAAGCTACGAGCAGTACTTC
cdr3_aa: CASSEGLGASYEQYF

j_call: TRBJ2-7
d_call: NA
v_call: TRBV10-3
clone_size: NA
cdr3_nt: TGTGCCATCTCCTTCTCCTCGGGGGAAAGAGACGAGCAGTACTTC
cdr3_aa: CAISFSSGERDEQYF

j_call: TRBJ1-5
d_call: NA
v_call: TRBV24-1
clone_size: few
cdr3_nt: TGTGCCACCAGTGACCCGGGAGGAGGCAATCAGCCCCAGCATTTT
cdr3_aa: CATSDPGGGNQPQHF

j_call: TRBJ2-6
d_call: NA
v_call: TRBV5-4
clone_size: NA
cdr3_nt: TGTGCCAGCAGACCCTCGGCCCCACAGGGAAACTCCTCTGGGGCCAACGTCCTGACTTTC
cdr3_aa: CASRPSAPQGNSSGANVLTF

j_call: TRBJ1-5
d_call: NA
v_call: TRBV7-3
clone_size: few
cdr3_nt: TGTGCCAGCAGCTTAATCACCCATGCGTATAGCAATCAGCCCCAGCATTTT
cdr3_aa: CASSLITHAYSNQPQHF

j_call: TRBJ2-2
d_call: TRBD1
v_call: TRBV7-9
clone_size: once
cdr3_nt: TGTGCCAGCAGCTTTCATAGAGGACAGGGGGACTCCGGGGAGCTGTTTTTT
cdr3_aa: CASSFHRGQGDSGELFF

j_call: TRBJ2-2
d_call: NA
v_call: TRBV6-5
clone_size: NA
cdr3_nt: TGTGCCAGCAGTTCCCAGGGGTTTAATACCGGGGAGCTGTTTTTT
cdr3_aa: CASSSQGFNTGELFF

j_call: TRBJ2-2
d_call: TRBD1
v_call: TRBV6-1
clone_size: NA
cdr3_nt: TGTGCCAGCAGTGAAGCGGTGACAGGGATCCCTCCGGGGGAGCTGTTTTTT
cdr3_aa: CASSEAVTGIPPGELFF

j_call: TRBJ1-2
d_call: TRBD1
v_call: TRBV3-1/TRBV3-2
clone_size: NA
cdr3_nt: TGTGCCAGCAGCCAGGGACAGCGCCACTATGGCTACACCTTC
cdr3_aa: CASSQGQRHYGYTF

j_call: TRBJ2-5
d_call: NA
v_call: TRBV5-1
clone_size: NA
cdr3_nt: TGCGCCAGCAGCTTGGGGTCTTCGGGGGAGACCCAGTACTTC
cdr3_aa: CASSLGSSGETQYF

j_call: TRBJ1-2
d_call: NA
v_call: TRBV7-9
clone_size: NA
cdr3_nt: TGTGCCAGCAGCTCCCCCCCGGGGGGTGTTATCTATGGCTACACCTTC
cdr3_aa: CASSSPPGGVIYGYTF

j_call: TRBJ1-5
d_call: TRBD1
v_call: TRBV19
clone_size: few
cdr3_nt: TGTGCCAGTAGTTCCAGGACAGGGGGCACCAATCAGCCCCAGCATTTT
cdr3_aa: CASSSRTGGTNQPQHF

j_call: TRBJ2-2
d_call: NA
v_call: TRBV10-3
clone_size: NA
cdr3_nt: TGTGCCATCCACGAGGGGAACACCGGGGAGCTGTTTTTT
cdr3_aa: CAIHEGNTGELFF

j_call: TRBJ2-7
d_call: NA
v_call: TRBV7-9
clone_size: NA
cdr3_nt: TGTGCCAGCAGCTTAGGACAGCTTGCTACCTACGAGCAGTACTTC
cdr3_aa: CASSLGQLATYEQYF